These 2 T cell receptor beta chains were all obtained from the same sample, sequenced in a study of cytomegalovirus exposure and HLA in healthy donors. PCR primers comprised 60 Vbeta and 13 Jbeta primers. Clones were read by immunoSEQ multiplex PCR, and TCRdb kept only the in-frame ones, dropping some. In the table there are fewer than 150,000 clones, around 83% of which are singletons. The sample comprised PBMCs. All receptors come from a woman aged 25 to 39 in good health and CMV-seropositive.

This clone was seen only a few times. CDR3 DNA: TGTGCCTGGAGCGGGGACAAAAACATTCAGTACTTC. This translates into CAWSGDKNIQYF. V usage is TRBV30 and J usage is TRBJ2-4; D is perhaps TRBD2 (5 bases). CDR1 and CDR2 from the germline V gene are GTSNPN and SVGIG (reference sequence). The CDR3 runs 12 residues. The V gene lost 3 bases and the J gene lost 3 bases, with 6 bases spanning the gap.

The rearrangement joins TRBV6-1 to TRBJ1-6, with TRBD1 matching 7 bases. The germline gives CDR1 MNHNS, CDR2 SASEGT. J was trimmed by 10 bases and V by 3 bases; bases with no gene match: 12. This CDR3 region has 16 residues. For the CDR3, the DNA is TGTGCCAGCAGTGAGCAGTCCGGGACAGTAGGATCACCCCTCCACTTT. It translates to CASSEQSGTVGSPLHF.